Each of the 31 T cell receptor beta chains below was sequenced from the same sample in a study of cytomegalovirus exposure and HLA in healthy donors. PCR was performed using 60 Vbeta and 13 Jbeta primers. This table comes from immunoSEQ multiplex PCR, and its TCRdb copy is limited to in-frame clones, with some not included. The table includes more than 130,000 clones, around 79% detected once. The material sequenced was PBMCs. The origin of the receptors is a male donor in good health and CMV-seronegative.

V and J are TRBV19 and TRBJ1-1, with 7 nucleotides matching TRBD1. This CDR3 is built from 14 residues. Per germline, CDR1 LNHDA and CDR2 SQIVND (reference sequence). The junction had 3 bases not matched to a gene; V was cut back by 5 bases and J by 0 bases. The CDR3 here is CASSHRGVNTEAFF. The CDR3 DNA sequence: TGTGCCAGTAGTCACAGGGGAGTGAACACTGAAGCTTTCTTT.

The chain joins TRBV4-1 to TRBJ2-7, with TRBD1 matching over 8 bases. Germline V gives CDR1 MGHRA, CDR2 YSYEKL. There are 15 residues in the CDR3. V shed 4 bases, J shed 3 bases, and the junction held 8 bases outside the gene matches. The CDR3 DNA sequence: TGCGCCAGCAGCCTCGCAGGACAGGGTTTCTACGAGCAGTACTTC. Translated: CASSLAGQGFYEQYF.

CDR3 bases: TGTGCCAGCAGAAGCCACACAGGGGGCTCTGAAGCTTTCTTT. Encoded protein: CASRSHTGGSEAFF. The chain combines TRBV28 with TRBJ1-1; the match to TRBD1 covers 9 bases. Trimming took 6 bases from V and 6 from J; bases not matched to a gene: 8. Germline CDR1 and CDR2: MDHEN and SYDVKM. The CDR3 contains 14 residues.

This clone was picked up a small number of times. V and J are TRBV27 and TRBJ2-7; TRBD2 matches 12 bases. CDR1 and CDR2 from the germline V gene are MNHEY and SMNVEV (reference sequence). V lost 6 bases, J lost 2 bases, and 8 bases stayed unmatched. The CDR3 covers 16 residues. For the CDR3, the DNA is TGTGCCAGCAGAACTCGACTAGCGGGGGATCCCTACGAGCAGTACTTC. Its protein product is CASRTRLAGDPYEQYF.

This clone is a singleton in its sample. This chain uses TRBV30 with TRBJ1-5; TRBD1 aligns across 10 bases. The CDR3 is 12 amino acids. Germline CDR1 and CDR2: GTSNPN and SVGIG (reference sequence). With 7 bases clipped from V and 6 bases from J, the junction kept 3 bases outside the gene matches. The CDR3 coding sequence is TGTGCCTCACGGACAGGGGGTCAGCCCCAGCATTTT. Residues: CASRTGGQPQHF. Filled out from reference TRBV30 and TRBJ1-5, the complete variable domain reads SQTIHQWPATLVQPVGSPLSLECTVEGTSNPNLYWYRQAAGRGLQLLFYSVGIGQISSEVPQNLSASRPQDRQFILSSKKLLLSDSGFYLCASRTGGQPQHFGDGTRLSIL.

V is TRBV27 and J is TRBJ2-3, with D maybe TRBD1 (6 bases). CDR3 length: 17 residues. V was trimmed by 5 bases and J by 0 bases, leaving 18 bases between them. Germline lookup yields CDR1 MNHEY and CDR2 SMNVEV (reference sequence). CDR3 DNA sequence: TGTGCCAGCAGTGTTATGGGGGCCAAGATTAGCACAGATACGCAGTATTTT. Amino acids: CASSVMGAKISTDTQYF.

The chain couples TRBV15 to TRBJ2-2; D not resolved. Between the trimmed V and J ends, which lost 5 bases and 3 bases, there was a span of 13 bases. The germline V gene encodes CDR1 LNHNV and CDR2 YYDKDF (reference sequence). This CDR3 contains 15 residues. CDR3 DNA: TGTGCCACCAGCCACAGCCTTTTGGACACCGGGGAGCTGTTTTTT. Residues: CATSHSLLDTGELFF.

The J gene is TRBJ2-3, the V gene TRBV10-3; 10 bases map to TRBD2. The germline gives CDR1 ENHRY, CDR2 SYGVKD. Trimming removed 2 bases from V and 2 bases from J; junction bases left unmatched: 4. The CDR3 spans 16 residues. CDR3 coding DNA: TGTGCCATCAGTGAGGAAGCGGGAGGGGACACAGATACGCAGTATTTT. This encodes CAISEEAGGDTDTQYF.

This clone came up once. This sequence joins TRBV6-5 and TRBJ1-1; 9 nucleotides line up with TRBD1. The germline V gene has CDR1 MNHEY and CDR2 SVGAGI. After removal of 5 bases from V and 0 bases from J, the junction contained 4 bases not matched to a gene. The CDR3 length is 15 residues. CDR3 residues: CASSAGQGMNTEAFF. The DNA of the CDR3 is TGTGCCAGCAGTGCGGGACAGGGTATGAACACTGAAGCTTTCTTT.

The V gene is TRBV7-6, the J gene TRBJ2-7, with 8 bases matching TRBD1. This CDR3 is built from 12 residues. Trimming removed 5 bases from V and 5 bases from J; junction bases left unmatched: 2. Per germline, CDR1 SGHVS and CDR2 FNYEAQ. CDR3 residues: CASSGRGHEQYF. CDR3 nucleotide sequence: TGTGCCAGCAGCGGCAGGGGGCACGAGCAGTACTTC.

The rearrangement uses TRBV30 and TRBJ2-2; maybe TRBD2 (6 bases). Germline V gives CDR1 GTSNPN, CDR2 SVGIG (reference sequence). This CDR3 contains 13 residues. V shed 8 bases and J shed 4 bases, with 14 bases lying between them. This chain's CDR3 is CAGMEGITGELFF. The CDR3 DNA sequence: TGTGCCGGTATGGAGGGGATCACCGGGGAGCTGTTTTTT.

CDR3 coding DNA: TGTGCCAGCAGCCAAGATAGGACCGGGAAAAACACTGAAGCTTTCTTT. Protein sequence: CASSQDRTGKNTEAFF. V usage is TRBV4-2 and J usage is TRBJ1-1; D gene ambiguous. V dropped 0 bases and J dropped 2 bases, with 13 bases sitting between them. Germline V gene data show CDR1 as LGHNA and CDR2 as YNFKEQ. The CDR3 runs to 16 residues.

This rearrangement joins TRBV2 to TRBJ2-3, with D tentatively TRBD2 (5 bases). CDR3 size: 13 residues. The V end was cut by 5 bases, the J end by 4 bases, with 10 bases between. Germline V gene lookup returns CDR1 SNHLY and CDR2 FYNNEI. CDR3 coding DNA: TGTGCCAGCAGTTTCACTAGGTCAGATACGCAGTATTTT. It translates to CASSFTRSDTQYF. Looking up the rest from reference TRBV2 and TRBJ2-3 gives the full variable domain: EPEVTQTPSHQVTQMGQEVILRCVPISNHLYFYWYRQILGQKVEFLVSFYNNEISEKSEIFDDQFSVERPDGSNFTLKIRSTKLEDSAMYFCASSFTRSDTQYFGPGTRLTVL.

The rearrangement uses TRBV29-1 and TRBJ1-2, with D possibly TRBD1 on 5 matching bases. Trimming shortened V by 2 bases and J by 8 bases, and 18 bases separated the two germline ends. Germline CDR1 and CDR2: SQVTM and ANQGSEA. The CDR3 is made up of 14 amino acids. The CDR3 DNA is TGCAGCGTTGAATCCGCAGGGTCGAAGGGAGGCTACACCTTC. Amino acid sequence: CSVESAGSKGGYTF.

This clone was seen a single time. The rearrangement joins TRBV5-4 to TRBJ1-1; D gene ambiguous. The CDR3 extends over 15 amino acids. The V gene's germline CDR1 is SGHNT and CDR2 YYREEE (reference sequence). V was trimmed by 3 bases and J by 1 base, leaving 13 bases between them. Here the CDR3 reads CASSSGKLGNTEAFF. The CDR3 coding sequence is TGTGCCAGCAGCTCGGGAAAACTCGGGAACACTGAAGCTTTCTTT.

This rearrangement joins TRBV6-1 to TRBJ2-3; a weak D match, TRBD1 (6 bases). The length of the CDR3 is 15 residues. Trimming removed 0 bases from V and 4 bases from J, with 11 bases in between. From germline, CDR1 is MNHNS and CDR2 SASEGT. The CDR3 loop reads CASSEATTGPDTQYF. CDR3 DNA sequence: TGTGCCAGCAGTGAAGCTACCACAGGGCCAGATACGCAGTATTTT.

V and J are TRBV7-2 and TRBJ1-2, with 8 nucleotides matching TRBD1. Germline CDR1 and CDR2: SGHTA and FQGNSA. This CDR3 is built from 16 residues. After removal of 0 bases from V and 5 bases from J, the junction contained 8 bases not matched to a gene. The CDR3 DNA reads as TGTGCCAGCAGCTTAGCCCGGACAGGGAAGAAGTATGGCTACACCTTC. It encodes CASSLARTGKKYGYTF.

This clone was found once. This chain connects TRBV18 to TRBJ2-3; D gene unclear. Germline CDR1 is KGHSH and CDR2 is LQKENI. The CDR3 covers 11 residues. V gave up 3 bases and J gave up 8 bases, with 6 bases separating them. The DNA of the CDR3 is TGTGCCAGCTCACCGGAGAGTACGCAGTATTTT. Translated: CASSPESTQYF.

The rearrangement uses TRBV5-1 and TRBJ1-1; 8 nucleotides agree with TRBD1. J gave up 2 bases and V 3 bases, and 9 bases lay outside the gene matches. This CDR3 is built from 16 residues. Germline loops: CDR1 SGHRS, CDR2 YFSETQ. The CDR3 protein is CASSSKGTGLNTEAFF. The CDR3 DNA sequence: TGCGCCAGCAGCTCGAAAGGGACAGGCTTAAACACTGAAGCTTTCTTT.

This chain links TRBV7-9 with TRBJ1-2; tentatively, D is TRBD1 (5 bases). This CDR3 is 14 amino acids long. V gave up 4 bases and J gave up 4 bases, with 13 bases separating them. Germline V gene sequence: CDR1 SEHNR, CDR2 FQNEAQ (reference sequence). The CDR3 is CASSSRQTSYGYTF. The CDR3 region has the DNA TGTGCCAGCAGCTCCCGACAGACCTCCTATGGCTACACCTTC.

The rearrangement joins TRBV25-1 to TRBJ2-7; weak D call: TRBD2 (5 bases). V gave up 4 bases and J gave up 13 bases, with 17 bases separating them. Germline lookup yields CDR1 MGHDK and CDR2 SYGVNS. The CDR3 totals 12 residues. The CDR3 here is CASSGLQRFPYF. CDR3 sequence (DNA): TGTGCCAGCAGTGGCCTTCAGCGGTTCCCCTACTTC.

The J gene is TRBJ2-7, the V gene TRBV6-5, with 12 bases lining up with TRBD2. The CDR3 totals 16 residues. After removal of 3 bases from V and 4 bases from J, the junction contained 7 bases not matched to a gene. Germline-derived CDR1 and CDR2 are MNHEY and SVGAGI. CDR3 sequence reads: CASSYLTSGSIYEQYF. In nucleotides, the CDR3 is TGTGCCAGCAGTTATCTGACTAGCGGGAGTATTTACGAGCAGTACTTC.

J is TRBJ1-3 and V is TRBV4-1; 8 positions agree with TRBD1. With V trimmed by 4 bases and J by 2 bases, 7 bases remained unmatched. There are 16 residues in the CDR3. CDR1 is MGHRA, CDR2 YSYEKL, per germline. This CDR3 reads CASSPLDRGTGNTIYF. As DNA, the CDR3 is TGCGCCAGCAGCCCACTAGACAGGGGAACTGGAAACACCATATATTTT.

The J gene is TRBJ2-1, the V gene TRBV4-2, with 9 bases lining up with TRBD2. This CDR3 spans 18 amino acids. V gave up 0 bases and J gave up 3 bases; unmatched junction bases: 9. Per the germline V gene, CDR1 is LGHNA and CDR2 is YNFKEQ. In nucleotides, the CDR3 is TGTGCCAGCAGCCAAGAACCCCCAACTAGCGGGCTCTACAATGAGCAGTTCTTC. Its protein product is CASSQEPPTSGLYNEQFF.

The V gene is TRBV5-4, the J gene TRBJ2-7; 14 bases fit TRBD2. V shed 4 bases, J shed 4 bases, and the junction held 7 bases outside the gene matches. Germline-derived CDR1 and CDR2 are SGHNT and YYREEE (reference sequence). The CDR3 consists of 16 residues. CDR3 region: CASSPGLAGVTYEQYF. In DNA, the CDR3 is TGTGCCAGCAGCCCGGGACTAGCGGGAGTAACGTACGAGCAGTACTTC.

This chain uses TRBV2 with TRBJ1-2, with 10 bases lining up with TRBD1. The ends lost 2 bases at V and 4 bases at J; junction bases unmatched: 1. CDR1 SNHLY and CDR2 FYNNEI come from the germline V gene. The CDR3 is 14 amino acids. The chain's CDR3 is CASSEWTGGYGYTF. The CDR3 DNA reads as TGTGCCAGCAGTGAATGGACAGGGGGCTATGGCTACACCTTC.

The chain recombines TRBV4-3 with TRBJ1-2; a possible D gene is TRBD1 (5 bases). Trimming took off 0 bases at V and 7 bases at J, with 15 bases between the two ends. Germline-derived CDR1 and CDR2 are LGHNA and YSLEER. The CDR3 sequence is 15 residues long. CDR3 protein: CASSQDSTATFGYTF. CDR3 DNA sequence: TGCGCCAGCAGCCAAGACTCGACAGCGACCTTTGGCTACACCTTC.

The V gene is TRBV7-9, the J gene TRBJ1-1, with a weak D call TRBD1 (5 bases). The CDR3 is 15 residues long. Germline CDR1 and CDR2: SEHNR and FQNEAQ (reference sequence). V lost 4 bases and J 1 base, leaving 13 bases between the germline ends. This chain's CDR3 is CASSYPGLRNTEAFF. CDR3 coding DNA: TGTGCCAGCAGCTACCCGGGACTGAGGAACACTGAAGCTTTCTTT.

The chain has TRBV30 and TRBJ2-6; TRBD1 agrees at 10 bases. The ends lost 3 bases at V and 1 base at J; junction bases unmatched: 3. CDR1 GTSNPN and CDR2 SVGIG come from the germline V gene (reference sequence). CDR3 size: 16 residues. The CDR3 region is CAWRGQGSSGANVLTF. CDR3 DNA sequence: TGTGCCTGGAGGGGACAGGGGAGTTCTGGGGCCAACGTCCTGACTTTC.

V is TRBV4-2 and J is TRBJ1-2; D is unclear. The germline V gene encodes CDR1 LGHNA and CDR2 YNFKEQ. The CDR3 spans 12 residues. V was pared by 3 bases and J by 4 bases, with 6 bases between. The chain's CDR3 is CASSQQVYGYTF. Written as DNA, the CDR3 is TGTGCCAGCAGCCAGCAGGTCTATGGCTACACCTTC.

As to this clone: A junction boundary mismatches the germline segment, possibly from a read error. V usage is TRBV29-1 and J usage is TRBJ1-1; a weak D match, TRBD1 (6 bases). The V gene's germline CDR1 is SQVTM and CDR2 ANQGSEA. This CDR3 is built from 13 residues. The CDR3 nucleotides are TGCAGCGTTGATGAGGGGGACGGCACTGAAGTTTTCTTT. Amino acid sequence: CSVDEGDGTEVFF.